These 8 T cell receptor beta chains were all obtained from the same sample, sequenced in a study of blood T cell repertoires in COVID-19. TCRdb's table, derived via immunoSEQ multiplex PCR, lists solely in-frame clones and lacks some. There are some 190,000 clones in the sample; approximately 84% occur only once, and 4.5% to 6% lies in the top ten. The sequenced material came from peripheral blood. These receptors came from a woman in her seventies with active or convalescent COVID-19.

This clone was seen a few times. The rearrangement links TRBV6-5 to TRBJ2-7; D is perhaps TRBD1 (6 bases). Germline V gene lookup returns CDR1 MNHEY and CDR2 SVGAGI. CDR3 size: 13 residues. V was cut by 7 bases and J by 3 bases, with 13 bases left in between. The CDR3 region has the DNA TGTGCCAGCAAGGGAACAGGGTTCTACGAGCAGTACTTC. It encodes CASKGTGFYEQYF.

This clone showed up just a few times. This chain links TRBV5-1 with TRBJ2-7, with 16 bases that match TRBD2. The V and J ends lost 4 bases and 2 bases, in that order; junction bases with no gene match: 0. Germline CDR1 SGHRS, CDR2 YFSETQ. The CDR3 extends over 15 amino acids. The CDR3 loop reads CASSGTSGRAYEQYF. The CDR3 DNA follows: TGCGCCAGCAGCGGGACTAGCGGGAGGGCCTACGAGCAGTACTTC.

This chain joins TRBV27 and TRBJ2-3; tentative D call: TRBD1 (5 bases). Trimming pared 3 bases from V and 0 bases from J, leaving 10 bases between. The CDR3 spans 15 residues. CDR1 MNHEY and CDR2 SMNVEV come from the germline V gene (reference sequence). The CDR3 protein is CASSFSSGSTDTQYF. In DNA, the CDR3 is TGTGCCAGCAGTTTTTCCTCAGGGAGCACAGATACGCAGTATTTT.

The J gene is TRBJ1-5, the V gene TRBV27, with 7 bases that match TRBD1. The CDR3 is 14 amino acids. The V gene's germline CDR1 is MNHEY and CDR2 SMNVEV (reference sequence). CDR3 protein: CAADLGQGNQPQHF. The CDR3 region has the DNA TGTGCAGCAGATCTTGGACAGGGCAATCAGCCCCAGCATTTT.

This chain connects TRBV9 to TRBJ1-5; D gene ambiguous. CDR1 and CDR2 (germline): SGDLS, YYNGEE. CDR3 size: 13 residues. With 2 bases removed from V and 5 bases from J, the gap between germline ends came to 8 bases. CDR3 bases: TGTGCCAGCAGCGTGGGCTTGGATCAGCCCCAGCATTTT. Translating it yields CASSVGLDQPQHF.

V is TRBV7-9 and J is TRBJ1-5; D gene uncertain. The CDR3 covers 16 residues. Germline lookup yields CDR1 SEHNR and CDR2 FQNEAQ (reference sequence). The V end was cut by 5 bases, the J end by 1 base, with 15 bases between. The CDR3 DNA reads TGTGCCAGCAGCCCCGGCGCGGGGTCCAGCAATCAGCCCCAGCATTTT. It specifies CASSPGAGSSNQPQHF.

This chain connects TRBV18 to TRBJ2-1; 14 nucleotides match TRBD2. The V segment lost 5 bases and the J segment 2 bases; nucleotides outside the gene matches: 20. Germline V gene lookup returns CDR1 KGHSH and CDR2 LQKENI. This CDR3 is built from 22 residues. CDR3: CASSSRQYSGTSGRGAYNEQFF. CDR3 sequence (DNA): TGTGCCAGCTCATCGCGCCAATATTCCGGGACTAGCGGGAGAGGGGCCTACAATGAGCAGTTCTTC.

This rearrangement joins TRBV9 to TRBJ2-1; 8 nucleotides agree with TRBD2. Germline trimming cut 0 bases from V and 8 bases from J; bases unmatched to any gene: 4. Germline CDR1 SGDLS, CDR2 YYNGEE. This CDR3 has 14 residues. The CDR3 sequence: CASSVDGRGDEQFF. CDR3 sequence (DNA): TGTGCCAGCAGCGTAGACGGGAGGGGGGATGAGCAGTTCTTC. Together with reference TRBV9 and TRBJ2-1, the CDR3 gives the full variable domain: DSGVTQTPKHLITATGQRVTLRCSPRSGDLSVYWYQQSLDQGLQFLIQYYNGEERAKGNILERFSAQQFPDLHSELNLSSLELGDSALYFCASSVDGRGDEQFFGPGTRLTVL.